This T cell receptor beta chain comes out of a study of T cell changes during pregnancy in multiple sclerosis. Profiled with immunoSEQ multiplex PCR; TCRdb holds only in-frame clones, not every one. The top ten clones hold under 6% of a sample with just over 20,000 clones, about 90% of them seen once. Germline V lookup: CDR1 PRHDT, CDR2 FYEKMQ (reference sequence). The CDR3 length is 16 residues. The junction had 9 bases not matched to a gene; V was cut back by 5 bases and J by 2 bases. The sample was CD8+ T cells from peripheral blood mononuclear cells, taken in the second trimester of pregnancy. The V and J genes are TRBV13 and TRBJ2-3; 8 bases fit TRBD2. This receptor was taken from a female donor in good health, enrolled as a control in a pregnancy study. The CDR3 region has the DNA TGTGCCAGCAGCCCCGGGATAGCGGGGCTCACAGATACGCAGTATTTT. Translation gives CASSPGIAGLTDTQYF.